This T cell receptor (beta chain) derives from a study of Graves' ophthalmopathy and Graves' hyperthyroidism (dated by TCRdb to the late 2010s). Some background on the complete study: Peripheral blood was collected before any treatment was given, at the time of initial diagnosis. In roughly 6 hyperthyroidism patients, the T-cell repertoires found in thyroid tissue were compared with those found in blood. To explore V-J signatures that distinguish ophthalmopathy from hyperthyroidism, a discovery set of 100 patients was enrolled, made up of 43 with ophthalmopathy and around 60 with stable hyperthyroidism. An independent validation cohort was composed of approximately 19 hyperthyroidism patients and 15 to 17 patients who later progressed from hyperthyroidism to ophthalmopathy. In total, under 150 blood samples were TCR-sequenced: some 40 ophthalmopathy, about 75 hyperthyroidism and some 17 hyperthyroidism-to-ophthalmopathy patients. Following sample collection, hyperthyroidism patients were given methimazole at a starting dose of 30 mg daily, and ophthalmopathy patients were given high-dose intravenous methylprednisolone. To tell Graves' ophthalmopathy apart from Graves' hyperthyroidism, and to predict which patients would progress to ophthalmopathy, the study relied on TCR beta repertoire signatures.

Findings and caveats that apply to the study as a whole: In validation, the model predicted ophthalmopathy progression with 55% to 71% sensitivity and around 72% specificity; fewer than 15 predicted patients were CT-confirmed with GO in a median of about 6.1 months. Sample size was not statistically predetermined, and group allocation was not concealed from the investigators. Most expanded thyroid clonotypes with frequency above 0.001 were also detected in blood, suggesting blood repertoires may reflect the thyroid immune response. In cross-validation, the 13-signature model distinguished ophthalmopathy from stable hyperthyroidism with 85% to 90% sensitivity and roughly 81% specificity, and in the test set the corresponding values were approximately 80% and 75%.

Turning to this clonotype: No cognate antigen has been identified for it. Qualities for individual bases were not recorded, and no much larger clone is one base off.

For repertoire sequencing, the TCR beta CDR3 regions were amplified from RNA transcripts. A first-round RT-PCR used HTBI primers with the Qiagen OneStep RT-PCR kit, followed by a second-round multiplex PCR, size selection and purification. Libraries were sequenced paired-end with 100 bp reads on an Illumina HiSeq2000. The authors processed their data as follows. SOAPnuke was used to process the reads, throwing out any read that had adapters, had uncalled bases, had a mean Phred below 15, or lacked an exact constant-primer or identifier match. High-quality paired reads were merged with COPE v1.2.5. Clonotypes were defined as unique nucleotide sequences and were aligned to IMGT TRB V, D and J references using MiTCR v1.1. The analysis was limited to V-J combinations with a frequency above 0.0001, which together covered roughly 99% of repertoires. A TCR clonal expansion and chaos score per V-J combination was defined as the ratio of F50 clonal expansion to chaos observed in the TCRdist matrix. Welch's t-statistics and random forest were used to narrow the features down to over ten V-J combinations, which were then fed into a naive Bayes classifier. The similarity between thyroid and blood repertoires was quantified using the Morisita-Horn index. The public reads were run again by TCRdb, first through fastp at Q25 and then through MiXCR, and only productive beta chains were kept. CDR3 protein sequences are deduplicated, and each keeps its most common genes and DNA. TCRdb's processing, not the authors', yielded these V and J calls. This sample has tens of thousands of distinct CDR3 sequences in its table, and around half of those were observed once. Roughly 26% of the sample rests with the top ten.

Stable hyperthyroidism was defined as no progression to ophthalmopathy within 18 months of follow-up. Hyperthyroidism patients were newly diagnosed, were aged 18 to 65 years, and had a disease duration under 2 months. Anyone with other autoimmune diseases, uncontrolled infections, pregnancy or lactation was excluded from the study. Clinical symptoms, serum thyroxine, TRAb, thyroid ultrasound and orbital computed tomography were used for diagnosis. PBMCs were isolated from 7.5 to 10 ml of fresh peripheral blood by Ficoll-Paque density gradient centrifugation. Total RNA was extracted using Trizol reagent, and RNA quality was checked on an Agilent 2100 Bioanalyzer. The CDR3 runs 13 residues from the cysteine to the phenylalanine. Of the read, only the CDR3 DNA is kept; its 39 bases are in frame from base 1. V was cut back by 2 bases and J by 3 bases, leaving a gap of 8 bases between them. According to the germline V gene, CDR1 reads SGDLS and CDR2 reads YYNGEE.

The origin of this receptor is an adult woman with stable Graves' hyperthyroidism. The sample was peripheral blood. The chain joins TRBV9 to TRBJ1-1, with the D gene uncertain. The CDR3 amino acid sequence is: CASSVGGYTEAFF. The nucleotide sequence is TGTGCCAGCAGCGTGGGCGGTTACACTGAAGCTTTCTTT. The entire variable domain, with the stretches around the CDR3 drawn from the reference TRBV9 and TRBJ1-1 proteins, is DSGVTQTPKHLITATGQRVTLRCSPRSGDLSVYWYQQSLDQGLQFLIQYYNGEERAKGNILERFSAQQFPDLHSELNLSSLELGDSALYFCASSVGGYTEAFFGQGTRLTVV.